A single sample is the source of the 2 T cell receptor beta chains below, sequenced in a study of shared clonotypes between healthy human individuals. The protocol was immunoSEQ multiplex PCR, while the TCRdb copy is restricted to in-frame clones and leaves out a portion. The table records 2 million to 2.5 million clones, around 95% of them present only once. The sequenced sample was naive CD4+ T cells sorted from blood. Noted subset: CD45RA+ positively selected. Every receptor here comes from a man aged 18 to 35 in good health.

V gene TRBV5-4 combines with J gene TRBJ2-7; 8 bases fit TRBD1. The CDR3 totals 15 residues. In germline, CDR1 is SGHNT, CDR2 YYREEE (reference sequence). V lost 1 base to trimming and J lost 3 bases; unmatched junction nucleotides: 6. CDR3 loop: CASSLPQGGLYEQYF. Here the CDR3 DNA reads TGTGCCAGCAGCTTGCCACAGGGGGGACTCTACGAGCAGTACTTC.

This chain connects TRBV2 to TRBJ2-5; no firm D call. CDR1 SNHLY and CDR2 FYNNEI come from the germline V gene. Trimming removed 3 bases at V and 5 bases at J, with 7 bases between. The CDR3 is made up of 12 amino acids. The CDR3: CASSEVLETQYF. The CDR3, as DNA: TGTGCCAGCAGTGAGGTATTGGAGACCCAGTACTTC.